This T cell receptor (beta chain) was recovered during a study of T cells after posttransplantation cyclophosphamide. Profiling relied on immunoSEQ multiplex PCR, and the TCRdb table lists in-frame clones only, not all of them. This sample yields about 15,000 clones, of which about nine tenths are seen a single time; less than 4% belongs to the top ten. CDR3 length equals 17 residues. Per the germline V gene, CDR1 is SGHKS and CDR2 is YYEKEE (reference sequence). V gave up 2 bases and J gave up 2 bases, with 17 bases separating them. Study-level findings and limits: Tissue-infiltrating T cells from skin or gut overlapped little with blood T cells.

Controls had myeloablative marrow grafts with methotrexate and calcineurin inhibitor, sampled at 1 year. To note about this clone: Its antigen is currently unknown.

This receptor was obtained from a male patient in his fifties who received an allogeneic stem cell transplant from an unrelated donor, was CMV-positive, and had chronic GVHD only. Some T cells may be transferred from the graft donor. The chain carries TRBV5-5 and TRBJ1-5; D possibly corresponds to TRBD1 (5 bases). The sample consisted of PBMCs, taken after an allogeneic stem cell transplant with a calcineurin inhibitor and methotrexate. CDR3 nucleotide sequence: TGTGCCAGCAGCTTCAACCCTGCGGGGGTGGGCAATCAGCCCCAGCATTTT. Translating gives CASSFNPAGVGNQPQHF.